This section outlines one T cell receptor (beta chain) sequence together with its context. This entry comes from a study of shared clonotypes between healthy human individuals. In germline, CDR1 is SGHTA, CDR2 FQGTGA. V was pared by 1 base and J by 8 bases, with 9 bases between. This CDR3 comprises 13 residues. Libraries were prepared by immunoSEQ multiplex PCR; TCRdb keeps only in-frame clonotypes and omits some of them. The table records 400,000 to 600,000 clones, roughly 80% of them present only once. With unsorted samples, genomic DNA was obtained from 75 million to 90 million PBMCs. The sequence derives from a middle-aged woman in good health. Some clones in this sample may be carry-over from other donors' samples. J is TRBJ2-1 and V is TRBV7-3; D remains unclear. Sequencing was done on a sample of PBMCs. The DNA for the CDR3 is TGTGCCAGCAGCTTAAACTTTCTCGATGAGCAGTTCTTC. Protein sequence: CASSLNFLDEQFF.